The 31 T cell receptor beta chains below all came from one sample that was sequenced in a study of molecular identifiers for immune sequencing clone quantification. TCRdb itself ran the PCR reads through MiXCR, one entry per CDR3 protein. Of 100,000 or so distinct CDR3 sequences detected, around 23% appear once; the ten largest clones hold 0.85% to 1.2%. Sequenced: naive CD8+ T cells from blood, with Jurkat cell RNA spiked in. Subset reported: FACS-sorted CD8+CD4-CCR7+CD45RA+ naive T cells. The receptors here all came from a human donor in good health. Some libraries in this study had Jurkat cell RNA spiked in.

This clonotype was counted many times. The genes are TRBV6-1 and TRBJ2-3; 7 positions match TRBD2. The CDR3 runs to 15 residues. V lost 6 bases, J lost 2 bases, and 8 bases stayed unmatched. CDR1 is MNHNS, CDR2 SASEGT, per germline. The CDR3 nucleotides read TGTGCCAGCAGCCCGTCTAGCGGATTCACAGATACGCAGTATTTT. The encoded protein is CASSPSSGFTDTQYF.

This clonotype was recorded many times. Written as DNA, the CDR3 is TGTGCCAGCAGCCAAGGGACTAGCGGGAGCGACGAGCAGTACTTC. Its translation is CASSQGTSGSDEQYF. The gene calls are TRBV4-2 and TRBJ2-7; TRBD2 agrees at 13 bases. CDR1 is LGHNA and CDR2 is YNFKEQ in the germline V gene. The CDR3 runs 15 residues. The trim removed 1 base at V and 5 bases at J, leaving 2 bases unmatched.

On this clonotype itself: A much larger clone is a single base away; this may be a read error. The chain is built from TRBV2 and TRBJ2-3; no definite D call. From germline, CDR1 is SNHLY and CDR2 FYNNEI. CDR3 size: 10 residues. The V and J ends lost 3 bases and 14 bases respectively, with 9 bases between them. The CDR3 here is CASSEESRYF. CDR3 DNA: TGTGCCAGCAGTGAGGAGTCGCGGTATTTT.

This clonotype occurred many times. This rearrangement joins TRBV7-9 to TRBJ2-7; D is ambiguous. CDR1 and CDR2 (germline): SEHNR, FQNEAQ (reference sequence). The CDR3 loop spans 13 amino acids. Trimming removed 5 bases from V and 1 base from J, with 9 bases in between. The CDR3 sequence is CASSPPLSYEQYF. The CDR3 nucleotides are TGTGCCAGCAGCCCTCCTCTATCCTACGAGCAGTACTTC.

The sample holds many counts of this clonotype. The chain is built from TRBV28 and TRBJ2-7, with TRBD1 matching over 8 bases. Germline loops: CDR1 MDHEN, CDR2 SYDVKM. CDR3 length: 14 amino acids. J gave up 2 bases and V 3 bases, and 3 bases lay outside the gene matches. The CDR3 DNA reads TGTGCCAGCAGTTTCCCGGGACAGGCCTACGAGCAGTACTTC. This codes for CASSFPGQAYEQYF.

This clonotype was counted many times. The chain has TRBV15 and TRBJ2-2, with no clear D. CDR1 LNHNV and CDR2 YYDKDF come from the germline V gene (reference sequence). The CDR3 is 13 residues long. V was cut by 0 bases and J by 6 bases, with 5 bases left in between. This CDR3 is CATSRDSSGELFF. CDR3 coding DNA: TGTGCCACCAGCAGAGATTCCTCCGGGGAGCTGTTTTTT.

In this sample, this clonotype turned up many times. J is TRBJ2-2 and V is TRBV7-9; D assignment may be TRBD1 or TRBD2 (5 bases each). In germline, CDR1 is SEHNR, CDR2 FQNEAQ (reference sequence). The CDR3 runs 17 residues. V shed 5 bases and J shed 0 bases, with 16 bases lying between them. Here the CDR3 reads CASSPTGRPANTGELFF. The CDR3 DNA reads TGTGCCAGCAGCCCCACGGGGCGCCCTGCGAACACCGGGGAGCTGTTTTTT.

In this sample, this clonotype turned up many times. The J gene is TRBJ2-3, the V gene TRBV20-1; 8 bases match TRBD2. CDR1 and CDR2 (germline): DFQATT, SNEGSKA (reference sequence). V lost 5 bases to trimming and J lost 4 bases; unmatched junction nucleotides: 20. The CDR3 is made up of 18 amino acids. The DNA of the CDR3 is TGCAGTGCTGCGGACTCGCGGGAGGCGAATGGTGTCTCAGATACGCAGTATTTT. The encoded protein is CSAADSREANGVSDTQYF.

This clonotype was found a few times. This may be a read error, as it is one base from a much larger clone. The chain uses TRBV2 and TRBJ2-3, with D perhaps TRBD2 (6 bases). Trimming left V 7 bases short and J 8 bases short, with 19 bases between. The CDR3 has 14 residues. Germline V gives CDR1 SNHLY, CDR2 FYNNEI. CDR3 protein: CASIGRDQAGTQYF. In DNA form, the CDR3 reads TGTGCCAGCATAGGGCGGGACCAAGCAGGTACGCAGTATTTT.

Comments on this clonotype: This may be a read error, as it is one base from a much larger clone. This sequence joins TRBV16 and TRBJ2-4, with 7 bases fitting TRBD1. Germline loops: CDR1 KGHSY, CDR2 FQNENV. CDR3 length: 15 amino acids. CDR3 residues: CASSPRDSRKNIRYF. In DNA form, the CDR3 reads TGTGCCAGCAGCCCCCGGGACAGCCGCAAAAACATTCGGTACTTC.

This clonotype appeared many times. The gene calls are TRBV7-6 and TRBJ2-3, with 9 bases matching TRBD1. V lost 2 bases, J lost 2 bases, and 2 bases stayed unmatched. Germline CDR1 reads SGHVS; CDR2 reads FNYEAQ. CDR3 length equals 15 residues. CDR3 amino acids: CASSLTGGPTDTQYF. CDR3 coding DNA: TGTGCCAGCAGCTTAACAGGGGGCCCCACAGATACGCAGTATTTT.

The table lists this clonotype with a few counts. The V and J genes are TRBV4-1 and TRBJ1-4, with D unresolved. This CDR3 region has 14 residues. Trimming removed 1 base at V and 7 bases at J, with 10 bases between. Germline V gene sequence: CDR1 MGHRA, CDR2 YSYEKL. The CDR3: CASSQVGDTEKLFF. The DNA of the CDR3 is TGCGCCAGCAGCCAAGTAGGAGACACTGAAAAACTGTTTTTT.

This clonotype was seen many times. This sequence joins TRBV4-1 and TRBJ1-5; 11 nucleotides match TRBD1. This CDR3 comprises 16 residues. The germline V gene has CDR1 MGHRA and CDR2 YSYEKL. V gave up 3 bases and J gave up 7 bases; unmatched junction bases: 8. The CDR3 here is CASSHRTGGAGQPQHF. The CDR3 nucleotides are TGCGCCAGCAGCCACCGGACAGGGGGCGCGGGGCAGCCCCAGCATTTT.

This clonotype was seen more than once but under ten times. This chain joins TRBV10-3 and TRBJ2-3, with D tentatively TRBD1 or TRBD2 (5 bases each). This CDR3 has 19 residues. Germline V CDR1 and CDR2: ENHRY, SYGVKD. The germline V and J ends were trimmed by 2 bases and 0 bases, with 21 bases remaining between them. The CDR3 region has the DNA TGTGCCATCAGTGAGCCCCCGGGATGGCAGGGCGGAAGCACAGATACGCAGTATTTT. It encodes CAISEPPGWQGGSTDTQYF.

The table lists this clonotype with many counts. The DNA of the CDR3 is TGTGCCAGCATTCCGGCCCGGGGTTGGACCGGGGAGCTGTTTTTT. Translated, it gives CASIPARGWTGELFF. This rearrangement joins TRBV12-3 or TRBV12-4 to TRBJ2-2, with D maybe TRBD2 (5 bases). The CDR3 loop spans 15 amino acids. V was trimmed by 7 bases and J by 5 bases, leaving 17 bases between them.

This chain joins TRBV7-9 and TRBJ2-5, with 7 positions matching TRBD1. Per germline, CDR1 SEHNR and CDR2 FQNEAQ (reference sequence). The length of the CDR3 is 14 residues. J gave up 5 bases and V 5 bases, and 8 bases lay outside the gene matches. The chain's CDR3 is CASSPNRGRETQYF. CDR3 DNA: TGTGCCAGCAGCCCTAACAGGGGAAGGGAGACCCAGTACTTC.

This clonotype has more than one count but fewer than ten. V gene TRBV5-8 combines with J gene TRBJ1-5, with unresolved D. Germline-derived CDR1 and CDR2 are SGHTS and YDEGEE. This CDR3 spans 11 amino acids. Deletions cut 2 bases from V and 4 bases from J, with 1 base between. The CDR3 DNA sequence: TGTGCCAGCAGCTTTAATCAGCCCCAGCATTTT. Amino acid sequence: CASSFNQPQHF.

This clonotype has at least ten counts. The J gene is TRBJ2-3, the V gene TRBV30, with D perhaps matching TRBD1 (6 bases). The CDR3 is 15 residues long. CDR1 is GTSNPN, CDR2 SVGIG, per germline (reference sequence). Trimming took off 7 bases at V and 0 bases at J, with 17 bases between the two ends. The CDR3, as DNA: TGTGCCTACTCTAACCGGGACAAGAGCACAGATACGCAGTATTTT. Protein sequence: CAYSNRDKSTDTQYF.

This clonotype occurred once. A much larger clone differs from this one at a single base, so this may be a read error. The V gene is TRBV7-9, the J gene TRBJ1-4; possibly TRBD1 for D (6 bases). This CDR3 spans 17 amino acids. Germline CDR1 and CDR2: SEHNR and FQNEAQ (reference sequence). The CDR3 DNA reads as TGTGCCAGCAGCCCGCTGCGGGGGCTGAAGACTAGTGAAAAACTGTTTTTT. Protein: CASSPLRGLKTSEKLFF.

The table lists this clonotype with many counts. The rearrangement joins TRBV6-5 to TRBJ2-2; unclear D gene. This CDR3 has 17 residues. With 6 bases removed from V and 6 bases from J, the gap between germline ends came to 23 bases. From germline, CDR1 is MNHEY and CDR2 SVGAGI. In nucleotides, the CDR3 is TGTGCCAGCAGCCCCACGGACGCCTCTACCAAGGCCGGGGAGCTGTTTTTT. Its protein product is CASSPTDASTKAGELFF.

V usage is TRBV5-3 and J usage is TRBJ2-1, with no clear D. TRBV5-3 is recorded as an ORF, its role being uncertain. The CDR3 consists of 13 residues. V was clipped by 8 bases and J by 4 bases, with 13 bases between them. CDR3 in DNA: TGTGCCAGCAGCCTGTCAAAATACAATGAGCAGTTCTTC. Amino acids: CASSLSKYNEQFF.

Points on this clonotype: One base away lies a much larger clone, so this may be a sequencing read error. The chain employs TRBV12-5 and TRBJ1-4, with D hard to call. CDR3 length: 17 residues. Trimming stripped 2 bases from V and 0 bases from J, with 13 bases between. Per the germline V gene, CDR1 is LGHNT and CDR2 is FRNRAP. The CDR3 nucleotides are TGTGCTAGTGGTTTGCTCAATGGTTTTGCAACTAATGAAAAACTGTTTTTT. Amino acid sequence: CASGLLNGFATNEKLFF.

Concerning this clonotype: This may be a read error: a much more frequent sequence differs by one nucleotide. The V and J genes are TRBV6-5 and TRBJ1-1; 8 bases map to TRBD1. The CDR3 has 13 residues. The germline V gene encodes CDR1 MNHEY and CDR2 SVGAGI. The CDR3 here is CASSYAGGTEVFF. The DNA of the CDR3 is TGTGCCAGCAGTTACGCAGGGGGCACTGAAGTTTTCTTT.

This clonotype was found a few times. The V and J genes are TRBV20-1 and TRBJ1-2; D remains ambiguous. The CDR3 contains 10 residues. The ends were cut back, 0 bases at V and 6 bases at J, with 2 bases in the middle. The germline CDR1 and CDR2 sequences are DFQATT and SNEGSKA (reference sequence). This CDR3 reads CSARENGYTF. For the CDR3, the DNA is TGCAGTGCTAGAGAGAATGGCTACACCTTC.

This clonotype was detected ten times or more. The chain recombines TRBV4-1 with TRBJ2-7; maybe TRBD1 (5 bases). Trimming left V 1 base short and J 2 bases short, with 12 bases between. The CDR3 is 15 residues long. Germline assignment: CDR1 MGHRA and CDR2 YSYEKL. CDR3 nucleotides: TGCGCCAGCAGCCAAGTCCCGCAGGGCCCCTACGAGCAGTACTTC. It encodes CASSQVPQGPYEQYF.

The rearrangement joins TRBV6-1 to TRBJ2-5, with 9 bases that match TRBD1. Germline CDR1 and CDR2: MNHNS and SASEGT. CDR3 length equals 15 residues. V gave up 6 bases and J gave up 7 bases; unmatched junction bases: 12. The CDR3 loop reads CASSGGTGLTGTQYF. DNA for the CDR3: TGTGCCAGCAGCGGGGGGACAGGGTTGACGGGGACCCAGTACTTC.

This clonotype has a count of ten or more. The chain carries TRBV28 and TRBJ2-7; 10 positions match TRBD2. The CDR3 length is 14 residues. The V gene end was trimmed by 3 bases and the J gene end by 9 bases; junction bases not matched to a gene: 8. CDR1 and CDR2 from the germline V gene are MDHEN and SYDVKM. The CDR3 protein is CASSLQREGYRQYF. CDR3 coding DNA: TGTGCCAGCAGTTTGCAGCGGGAGGGCTATCGGCAGTACTTC.

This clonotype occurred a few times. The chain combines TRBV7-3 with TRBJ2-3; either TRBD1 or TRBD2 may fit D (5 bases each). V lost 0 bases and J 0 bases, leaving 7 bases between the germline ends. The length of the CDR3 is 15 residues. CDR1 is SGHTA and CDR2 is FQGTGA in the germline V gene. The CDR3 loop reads CASSLTGVSTDTQYF. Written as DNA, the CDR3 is TGTGCCAGCAGCTTAACGGGGGTGAGCACAGATACGCAGTATTTT.

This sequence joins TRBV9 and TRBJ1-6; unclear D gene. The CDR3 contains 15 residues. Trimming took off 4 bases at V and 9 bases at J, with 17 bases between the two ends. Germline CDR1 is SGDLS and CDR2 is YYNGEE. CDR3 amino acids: CASSLYDGSSSPLHF. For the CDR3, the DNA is TGTGCCAGCAGCTTATACGACGGGAGCAGTTCACCCCTCCACTTT.

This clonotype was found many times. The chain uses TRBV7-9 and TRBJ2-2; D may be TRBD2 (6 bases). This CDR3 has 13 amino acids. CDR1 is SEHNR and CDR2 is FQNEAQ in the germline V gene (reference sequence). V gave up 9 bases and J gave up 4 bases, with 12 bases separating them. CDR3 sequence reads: CASKAGPTGELFF. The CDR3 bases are TGTGCCAGTAAAGCGGGCCCCACCGGGGAGCTGTTTTTT. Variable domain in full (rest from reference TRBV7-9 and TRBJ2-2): DTGVSQNPRHKITKRGQNVTFRCDPISEHNRLYWYRQTLGQGPEFLTYFQNEAQLEKSRLLSDRFSAERPKGSFSTLEIQRTEQGDSAMYLCASKAGPTGELFFGEGSRLTVL.

This CDR3 reads CASSLSGGINQPQHF. In DNA, the CDR3 is TGTGCCAGCAGTTTGTCCGGGGGCATCAATCAGCCCCAGCATTTT. This chain links TRBV27 with TRBJ1-5; tentatively, D is TRBD1 (6 bases). Trimming shortened V by 3 bases and J by 3 bases, and 12 bases separated the two germline ends. This CDR3 spans 15 amino acids. Germline loops: CDR1 MNHEY, CDR2 SMNVEV (reference sequence).